This T cell receptor (beta chain) appears in the sequencing data of a study of cytomegalovirus exposure and HLA in healthy donors. Study details: The early release's HLA-typed donors yielded tens of millions of unique TCRs.

Germline V gene lookup returns CDR1 SGHNT and CDR2 YYREEE (reference sequence). The ends were cut back, 1 base at V and 5 bases at J, with 8 bases in the middle. CDR3 length: 13 amino acids. The PCR contained 60 Vbeta and 13 Jbeta primers. Some clones are missing from TCRdb's copy, which holds only in-frame ones; the method was immunoSEQ multiplex PCR. This sample has roughly 180,000 clones, with around 82% found just once. The sequenced material came from PBMCs. The chain carries TRBV5-4 and TRBJ2-3; D is unresolved. The TCR comes from a man aged 25-45 years in good health and CMV-seronegative. CDR3 DNA sequence: TGTGCCAGCAGCTTGTCATTTCAAGATACGCAGTATTTT. As protein: CASSLSFQDTQYF.